This is a list of T cell receptor beta chains from one sample in a study of blood T cell repertoires in COVID-19. Data came from immunoSEQ multiplex PCR; TCRdb stores just in-frame clones and leaves some out. The sample has about 180,000 clones; roughly 82% are singletons. Sequenced input: PBMCs or T cells enriched from blood (not recorded which). These receptors originate from a woman aged 25 to 39 who had recovered from COVID-19. Both conserved end residues are trimmed from each CDR3.

V gene: TRBV9
J gene: TRBJ1-5
CDR3 length: 13
CDR3 protein: ASSVAPGGGQPQH

V gene: TRBV2
J gene: TRBJ1-1
CDR3 length: 10
CDR3 protein: ASNRQNTEAF

V gene: TRBV14
J gene: TRBJ1-5
CDR3 length: 13
CDR3 protein: ASSQGQNSNQPQH

V gene: TRBV2
J gene: TRBJ1-1
CDR3 length: 11
CDR3 protein: ASSIGGWTEAF

V gene: TRBV9
J gene: TRBJ1-3
CDR3 length: 13
CDR3 protein: ASSVDGFSGNTIY

V gene: TRBV28
J gene: TRBJ2-1
CDR3 length: 19
CDR3 protein: ASSFFRRLAGKHFSYNEQF

V gene: TRBV9
J gene: TRBJ1-1
CDR3 length: 13
CDR3 protein: ASSPSGVSDTEAF

V gene: TRBV5-1
J gene: TRBJ2-5
CDR3 length: 13
CDR3 protein: ASSFGTGAAETQY

V gene: TRBV6-5
J gene: TRBJ2-5
CDR3 length: 12
CDR3 protein: ASSPTGARETQY

V gene: TRBV27
J gene: TRBJ2-5
CDR3 length: 12
CDR3 protein: ASNAVGGTETQY

V gene: TRBV11-3
J gene: TRBJ2-7
CDR3 length: 10
CDR3 protein: ASSSDRVEQY

V gene: TRBV5-4
J gene: TRBJ2-2
CDR3 length: 15
CDR3 protein: ASSKQGLAVNTGELF

V gene: TRBV11-2
J gene: TRBJ1-1
CDR3 length: 12
CDR3 protein: ASSPHGQGTEAF

V gene: TRBV28
J gene: TRBJ2-2
CDR3 length: 12
CDR3 protein: ASSFERVTGELF

V gene: TRBV7-7
J gene: TRBJ2-3
CDR3 length: 14
CDR3 protein: ASSPLTGLRDDTQY

V gene: TRBV3-1/TRBV3-2
J gene: TRBJ2-1
CDR3 length: 11
CDR3 protein: ASSQVGRDEQF

V gene: TRBV28
J gene: TRBJ1-6
CDR3 length: 12
CDR3 protein: ATVGDRRFSPLH

V gene: TRBV27
J gene: TRBJ1-3
CDR3 length: 13
CDR3 protein: ASSLTGVAGNTIY

V gene: TRBV7-2
J gene: TRBJ2-7
CDR3 length: 12
CDR3 protein: ASNPNRRRDEQY

V gene: TRBV27
J gene: TRBJ2-3
CDR3 length: 13
CDR3 protein: ASSLASAGWDTQY

V gene: TRBV2
J gene: TRBJ1-5
CDR3 length: 12
CDR3 protein: ASSVERGRQPQH

V gene: TRBV29-1
J gene: TRBJ2-2
CDR3 length: 14
CDR3 protein: SVLRTDRGNTGELF

V gene: TRBV29-1
J gene: TRBJ1-1
CDR3 length: 8
CDR3 protein: SVGGTEAF

V gene: TRBV6-1
J gene: TRBJ2-1
CDR3 length: 14
CDR3 protein: ASSDFLPGAYNEQF

V gene: TRBV7-3
J gene: TRBJ2-1
CDR3 length: 17
CDR3 protein: ASSLNPTSGVSSYNEQF

V gene: TRBV2
J gene: TRBJ1-6
CDR3 length: 10
CDR3 protein: ASSGDRGGKH

V gene: TRBV28
J gene: TRBJ2-7
CDR3 length: 11
CDR3 protein: ASRPGGVHEQY

V gene: TRBV19
J gene: TRBJ2-1
CDR3 length: 13
CDR3 protein: ASTMTGSSYNEQF

V gene: TRBV6-5
J gene: TRBJ1-3
CDR3 length: 12
CDR3 protein: ASSTGSGGNTIY

V gene: TRBV29-1
J gene: TRBJ2-3
CDR3 length: 13
CDR3 protein: SVPRLAGDADTQY

V gene: TRBV28
J gene: TRBJ2-2
CDR3 length: 19
CDR3 protein: ASSLMSGWPTSNLNTGELF

V gene: TRBV25-1
J gene: TRBJ2-7
CDR3 length: 14
CDR3 protein: ASSGRNRVDSYEQY

V gene: TRBV7-6
J gene: TRBJ2-1
CDR3 length: 9
CDR3 protein: ASSSGLVSF

V gene: TRBV5-1
J gene: TRBJ2-1
CDR3 length: 13
CDR3 protein: ASSTDSSLDNEQF

V gene: TRBV2
J gene: TRBJ1-5
CDR3 length: 12
CDR3 protein: ASKYRAPPQPQH

V gene: TRBV5-4
J gene: TRBJ2-7
CDR3 length: 12
CDR3 protein: ASSLEGDAYEQY

V gene: TRBV7-9
J gene: TRBJ2-7
CDR3 length: 13
CDR3 protein: ASTTSTAGGGEQY

V gene: TRBV11-2
J gene: TRBJ1-1
CDR3 length: 14
CDR3 protein: ASSLDMDTRNTEAF

V gene: TRBV2
J gene: TRBJ2-2
CDR3 length: 15
CDR3 protein: ASSEPREGVNTGELF

V gene: TRBV18
J gene: TRBJ2-5
CDR3 length: 11
CDR3 protein: ASSPQGEETQY

V gene: TRBV6-5
J gene: TRBJ1-5
CDR3 length: 12
CDR3 protein: ASSGTVGNQPQH

V gene: TRBV6-1
J gene: TRBJ2-1
CDR3 length: 15
CDR3 protein: ASSEVGNRYNINEQF

V gene: TRBV7-9
J gene: TRBJ1-2
CDR3 length: 11
CDR3 protein: ASSLLRERGYT

V gene: TRBV3-1/TRBV3-2
J gene: TRBJ2-7
CDR3 length: 14
CDR3 protein: ASSTGTGGPSYEQY

V gene: TRBV21-1
J gene: TRBJ1-5
CDR3 length: 14
CDR3 protein: ASSKVIRGFSQPQH

V gene: TRBV29-1
J gene: TRBJ2-7
CDR3 length: 11
CDR3 protein: SVEGGRSYEQY

V gene: TRBV7-2
J gene: TRBJ2-3
CDR3 length: 15
CDR3 protein: ASSLRASGSSTDTQY

V gene: TRBV24-1
J gene: TRBJ2-1
CDR3 length: 14
CDR3 protein: ATSDFQNSGNNEQF

V gene: TRBV30
J gene: TRBJ1-1
CDR3 length: 10
CDR3 protein: AWSVQGQGAF

V gene: TRBV20-1
J gene: TRBJ2-7
CDR3 length: 13
CDR3 protein: SASMETGLVVEQY

V gene: TRBV28
J gene: TRBJ2-7
CDR3 length: 11
CDR3 protein: ASSLTGSYEQY

V gene: TRBV5-6
J gene: TRBJ2-4
CDR3 length: 13
CDR3 protein: ASSRGLLAKNIQY